Sequencing of this T cell receptor beta chain was carried out in a study of blood T cell repertoires in COVID-19. Original processing notes: Nucleated cell number was recorded as an estimate derived from reference gene primer amplification. Produced via immunoSEQ multiplex PCR; TCRdb's table is partial and in-frame only. The V and J calls and clone size come from that table; D and trimming were worked out from the DNA. The sample yields 140,000 to 150,000 clones, about 82% seen once. The J segment lost 5 bases and the V segment lost 3 bases, leaving 11 bases of the junction unmatched. CDR1 and CDR2 from the germline V gene are LNHDA and SQIVND (reference sequence). This CDR3 has 16 amino acids.

The sequencing sample was made of PBMCs or T cells enriched from blood (not recorded which). The sequence was obtained from a woman in her forties who had recovered from COVID-19. The J gene is TRBJ2-5, the V gene TRBV19, with 8 bases fitting TRBD1. CDR3 in amino acids: CASSISPAGGGETQYF. CDR3 sequence (DNA): TGTGCCAGTAGTATTTCCCCCGCAGGGGGCGGTGAGACCCAGTACTTC.